This TCR beta chain was profiled in a study of shared clonotypes between healthy human individuals. The CDR3 totals 13 residues. In germline, CDR1 is SGHTA, CDR2 FQGNSA. V lost 1 base to trimming and J lost 2 bases, with 6 bases between them. Study-wide findings and caveats: A handful of donors shared approximately 5% of their naive CD4 clonotypes. Among donors, the sharing of clonotypes was expected to be influenced by sequencing depth.

Repertoires were generated with immunoSEQ multiplex PCR, while TCRdb's copy carries only in-frame clones and drops some. The data show 2 million to 2.5 million clones, with about 90% seen just once and 0.37% held by the top ten. As for this clone: Its antigen is still unknown. The sample holds other DNA sequences that translate to the same CDR3.

V and J are TRBV7-2 and TRBJ2-7; maybe TRBD1 (5 bases). This TCR came from a man between 18 and 35 years old in good health. Some clones in this sample may be carry-over from other donors' samples. Specimen: naive CD4+ T cells from PBMCs. The sample's subset: CD45RA+ positively selected. This CDR3 is CASSLGGPYEQYF. The CDR3, as DNA: TGTGCCAGCAGCTTAGGGGGCCCCTACGAGCAGTACTTC.